The entry below gives a single T cell receptor beta chain sequence along with its context. Its antigen is as yet unknown. This entry comes from a study of cytomegalovirus exposure and HLA in healthy donors. Study-level results: Immune exposure information comprised only CMV serostatus. Being productive about 87% or about 30% of the time was typical of most TCR beta V segments in an earlier analysis. Most observed TCR sequences were rare, whereas some public TCRs were detected in many donors.

PCR was performed using 60 Vbeta and 13 Jbeta primers. Data came from immunoSEQ multiplex PCR; TCRdb stores just in-frame clones and leaves some out. Here the sample spans 130,000 or so clones, 75% being singletons. What was sequenced was PBMCs. The origin of this receptor is a man aged 25-45 years in good health and CMV-seronegative.

In nucleotides, the CDR3 is TGTGCCAGCAGTTACTCAGGACAGGGGCCGGATCAGCCCCAGCATTTT. Translated, it gives CASSYSGQGPDQPQHF. The chain couples TRBV6-5 to TRBJ1-5, with 9 bases aligning to TRBD1. This CDR3 has 16 amino acids. Germline lookup yields CDR1 MNHEY and CDR2 SVGAGI. After removal of 0 bases from V and 5 bases from J, the junction contained 5 bases not matched to a gene.